These 14 T cell receptor beta chains were sequenced from one sample in a study of T cell responses to AZD1222 COVID-19 vaccine. Sequenced by immunoSEQ multiplex PCR; TCRdb stores in-frame clones only, minus some. The table lists some 100,000 clones, around nine tenths of them singletons. Source: peripheral blood, taken on day 0 of AZD1222 vaccination. The receptors shown here come from an adult in good health.

CDR3 amino acids: CASSFIGDTQYF. CDR3 DNA: TGTGCCAGCAGCTTTATCGGGGATACGCAGTATTTT. The chain carries TRBV11-3 and TRBJ2-3; unclear D gene. The CDR3 covers 12 residues. V lost 3 bases to trimming and J lost 6 bases, with 7 bases between them. The germline V gene has CDR1 SGHNT and CDR2 YENEEA. The full variable domain, its missing parts supplied by reference TRBV11-3 and TRBJ2-3, is EAGVVQSPRYKIIEKKQPVAFWCNPISGHNTLYWYLQNLGQGPELLIRYENEEAVDDSQLPKDRFSAERLKGVDSTLKIQPAELGDSAVYLCASSFIGDTQYFGPGTRLTVL.

The V and J genes are TRBV11-3 and TRBJ2-1; 8 bases fit TRBD2. Germline CDR1 and CDR2: SGHNT and YENEEA. V was pared by 2 bases and J by 5 bases, with 5 bases of the junction left unmatched. The CDR3 spans 15 residues. For the CDR3, the DNA is TGTGCCAGCAGCTTAAACGGGAGGGCCAACAATGAGCAGTTCTTC. Amino acid sequence: CASSLNGRANNEQFF. The whole variable domain, filled in from reference TRBV11-3 and TRBJ2-1, reads EAGVVQSPRYKIIEKKQPVAFWCNPISGHNTLYWYLQNLGQGPELLIRYENEEAVDDSQLPKDRFSAERLKGVDSTLKIQPAELGDSAVYLCASSLNGRANNEQFFGPGTRLTVL.

This chain connects TRBV2 to TRBJ1-1; weak D call: TRBD1 (6 bases). The ends were cut back, 0 bases at V and 5 bases at J, with 13 bases in the middle. The germline CDR1 and CDR2 sequences are SNHLY and FYNNEI. The CDR3 is 15 residues long. For the CDR3, the DNA is TGTGCCAGCAGTGAAGCGCTTATGGGGGCGACTGAAGCTTTCTTT. It yields the protein CASSEALMGATEAFF. Full variable domain (outside the CDR3, taken from reference TRBV2 and TRBJ1-1): EPEVTQTPSHQVTQMGQEVILRCVPISNHLYFYWYRQILGQKVEFLVSFYNNEISEKSEIFDDQFSVERPDGSNFTLKIRSTKLEDSAMYFCASSEALMGATEAFFGQGTRLTVV.

The chain links TRBV13 to TRBJ2-5, with a weak D call TRBD1 (7 bases). V shed 0 bases and J shed 4 bases, with 12 bases lying between them. The CDR3 is 15 amino acids. Per germline, CDR1 PRHDT and CDR2 FYEKMQ (reference sequence). CDR3 in DNA: TGTGCCAGCAGCTTAGGAAGACAGGGAGGAGAGACCCAGTACTTC. This encodes CASSLGRQGGETQYF.

This clone has a handful of counts. This chain connects TRBV5-6 to TRBJ1-2, with D tentatively TRBD1 (6 bases). The CDR3 contains 13 residues. V shed 4 bases and J shed 8 bases, with 15 bases lying between them. Germline V gives CDR1 SGHDT, CDR2 YYEEEE. The CDR3 protein is CASSLTGAVGYTF. In DNA form, the CDR3 reads TGTGCCAGCAGCCTGACAGGTGCCGTAGGCTACACCTTC.

This rearrangement joins TRBV7-8 to TRBJ2-3; 12 nucleotides align to TRBD2. The CDR3 is 16 residues long. Looked up from germline, CDR1 is SGHVS and CDR2 is FQNEAQ. V shed 2 bases, J shed 8 bases, and the junction held 8 bases outside the gene matches. CDR3 loop: CASSLLAGGPILTQYF. In DNA, the CDR3 is TGTGCCAGCAGCTTACTAGCGGGGGGGCCGATCCTTACGCAGTATTTT.

The CDR3 loop reads CASSQTSVGTQYF. DNA of the CDR3: TGTGCCAGTTCGCAGACTAGCGTAGGTACGCAGTATTTT. This chain connects TRBV6-4 to TRBJ2-3, with TRBD2 matching over 8 bases. This CDR3 comprises 13 residues. Per the germline V gene, CDR1 is MRHNA and CDR2 is SNTAGT. The J segment lost 8 bases and the V segment lost 9 bases, leaving 10 bases of the junction unmatched.

This clone was seen only once. This chain uses TRBV28 with TRBJ2-4; D is possibly TRBD1 or TRBD2 (5 bases each). The germline V and J ends were trimmed by 11 bases and 0 bases, with 11 bases remaining between them. Germline assignment: CDR1 MDHEN and CDR2 SYDVKM. The CDR3 totals 13 residues. Here the CDR3 reads CAAGGGAKNIQYF. The CDR3 DNA reads as TGTGCCGCGGGTGGGGGAGCCAAAAACATTCAGTACTTC.

This sequence joins TRBV7-9 and TRBJ2-4, with TRBD1 matching over 9 bases. The CDR3 is made up of 17 amino acids. The V and J ends lost 2 bases and 4 bases, in that order; junction bases with no gene match: 9. The germline gives CDR1 SEHNR, CDR2 FQNEAQ (reference sequence). The CDR3 region is CASSLSSEGQGKNIQYF. In nucleotides, the CDR3 is TGTGCCAGCAGCTTATCATCCGAGGGACAGGGAAAAAACATTCAGTACTTC.

The chain's CDR3 is CASSPSFDADTQYF. The CDR3 nucleotides read TGTGCCAGCTCACCATCTTTCGATGCAGATACGCAGTATTTT. The rearrangement links TRBV18 to TRBJ2-3; D is uncertain. Germline assignment: CDR1 KGHSH and CDR2 LQKENI. The CDR3 contains 14 residues. Between the trimmed V and J ends, which lost 2 bases and 4 bases, there was a span of 10 bases.

The V gene is TRBV18, the J gene TRBJ1-2; D is perhaps TRBD1 (6 bases). Trimming left V 2 bases short and J 8 bases short, with 18 bases between. The CDR3 totals 15 residues. Germline lookup yields CDR1 KGHSH and CDR2 LQKENI. CDR3 region: CASSPNPLGQTGYTF. The DNA for the CDR3 is TGTGCCAGCTCACCAAATCCCCTAGGACAGACGGGCTACACCTTC.

The chain recombines TRBV27 with TRBJ2-1; 12 nucleotides agree with TRBD1. Trimming removed 2 bases from V and 6 bases from J; junction bases left unmatched: 8. This CDR3 has 17 amino acids. CDR1 MNHEY and CDR2 SMNVEV come from the germline V gene (reference sequence). CDR3 nucleotide sequence: TGTGCCAGCAGTTTACCCGGGACAGGGGGCGGGCGCAATGAGCAGTTCTTC. Translating it yields CASSLPGTGGGRNEQFF.

The chain is built from TRBV5-1 and TRBJ2-7, with a tentative D call TRBD1 (6 bases). The ends were cut back, 6 bases at V and 2 bases at J, with 9 bases in the middle. Germline CDR1 and CDR2: SGHRS and YFSETQ. The CDR3 loop spans 12 amino acids. CDR3 nucleotide sequence: TGCGCCAGCACCGGACAGCCCTACGAGCAGTACTTC. The encoded protein is CASTGQPYEQYF.

The chain uses TRBV27 and TRBJ1-5; no definite D call. Trimming removed 2 bases at V and 7 bases at J, with 9 bases between. CDR3 size: 13 residues. In germline, CDR1 is MNHEY, CDR2 SMNVEV (reference sequence). The CDR3 DNA is TGTGCCAGCAGTTTAAACGGTCCCCAGCCCCAGCATTTT. Translation: CASSLNGPQPQHF.